This T cell receptor (beta chain) was found in a study of CD8+CD57+ T cells in acquired aplastic anemia. Study-level background: Isolated CD4+ and CD8+ cells, once sorted, yielded DNA averaging approximately 3 ug. The study obtained roughly 10 million reads on average for CD4+ cells from healthy donors.

This clonotype showed up just a few times. The target antigen is unknown. Study-level findings and limits: Around 27 sequences, all CD8+ CDR3, were shared between patients and controls. Controls and patients did not differ significantly in CD8+ Simpson's diversity.

CDR1 and CDR2 from the germline V gene are MGHDK and SYGVNS. The germline V and J ends were trimmed by 8 bases and 7 bases, with 15 bases remaining between them. This CDR3 contains 14 residues. The study profiled TCR beta VDJ and CDR3 using genomic DNA as template. MiXCR was run by TCRdb on the reads, yielding one entry per CDR3 protein. This table holds some 120,000 distinct CDR3 sequences, 48% found once. This clonotype was obtained from a human donor in good health, serving as a control. The V gene is TRBV25-1, the J gene TRBJ1-6; tentative D call: TRBD1 (6 bases). The sample consisted of sorted CD4+, CD8+, or CD8+CD57+ T cells (not recorded which) from PBMCs. The CDR3 DNA is TGTGCCAGCGCTGACACAGGGTTCAATTCACCCCTCCACTTT. This encodes CASADTGFNSPLHF.